This TCR beta chain originates from a study of T cell changes during pregnancy in multiple sclerosis. The table came from immunoSEQ multiplex PCR; TCRdb's copy has only in-frame clones and leaves some out. The sample shows approximately 69,000 clones, 91% of them seen only once. This CDR3 spans 16 amino acids. Germline V gene data show CDR1 as SGHNT and CDR2 as YENEEA. The trim removed 0 bases at V and 3 bases at J, leaving 6 bases unmatched. The receptor was isolated from a female donor in good health, enrolled as a control in a pregnancy study. V and J are TRBV11-3 and TRBJ1-2, with 8 positions matching TRBD1. Material: CD4+ T cells from peripheral blood mononuclear cells, obtained in the third trimester of pregnancy. The CDR3 DNA reads as TGTGCCAGCAGCTTAGATGGGATACAGGGGGACTATGGCTACACCTTC. Translation: CASSLDGIQGDYGYTF.